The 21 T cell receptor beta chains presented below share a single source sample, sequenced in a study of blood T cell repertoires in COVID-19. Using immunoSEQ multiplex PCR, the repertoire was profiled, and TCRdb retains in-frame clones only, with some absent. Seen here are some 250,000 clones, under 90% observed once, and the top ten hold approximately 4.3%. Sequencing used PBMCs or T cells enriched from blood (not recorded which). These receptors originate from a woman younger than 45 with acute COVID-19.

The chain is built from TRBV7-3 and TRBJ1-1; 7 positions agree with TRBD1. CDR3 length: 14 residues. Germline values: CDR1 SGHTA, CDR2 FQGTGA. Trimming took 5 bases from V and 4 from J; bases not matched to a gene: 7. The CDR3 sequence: CASSPTGTATEAFF. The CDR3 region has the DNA TGTGCCAGCAGCCCGACAGGGACTGCCACTGAAGCTTTCTTT.

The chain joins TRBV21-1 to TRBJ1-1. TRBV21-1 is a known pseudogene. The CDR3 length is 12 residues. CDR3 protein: CASPLGGPEAFF. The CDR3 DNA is TGTGCCAGCCCCCTGGGGGGTCCTGAAGCTTTCTTT.

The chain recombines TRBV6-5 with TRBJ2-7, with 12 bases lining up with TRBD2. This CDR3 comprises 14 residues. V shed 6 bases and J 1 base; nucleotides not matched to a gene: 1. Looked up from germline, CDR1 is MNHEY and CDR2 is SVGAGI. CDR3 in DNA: TGTGCCAGCAGAGGGACTAGCGGGTCCTACGAGCAGTACTTC. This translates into CASRGTSGSYEQYF.

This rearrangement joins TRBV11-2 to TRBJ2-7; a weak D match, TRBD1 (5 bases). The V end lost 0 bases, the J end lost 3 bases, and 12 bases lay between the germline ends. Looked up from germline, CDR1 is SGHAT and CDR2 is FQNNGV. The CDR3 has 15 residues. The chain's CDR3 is CASSLEAGIIYEQYF. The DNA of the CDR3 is TGTGCCAGCAGCTTAGAAGCAGGGATCATCTACGAGCAGTACTTC.

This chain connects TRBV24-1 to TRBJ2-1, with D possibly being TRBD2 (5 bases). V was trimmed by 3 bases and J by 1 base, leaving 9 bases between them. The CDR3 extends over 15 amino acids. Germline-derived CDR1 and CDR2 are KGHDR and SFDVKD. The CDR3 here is CATSDAGSSYNEQFF. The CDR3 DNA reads TGTGCCACCAGTGATGCGGGTTCTTCCTACAATGAGCAGTTCTTC.

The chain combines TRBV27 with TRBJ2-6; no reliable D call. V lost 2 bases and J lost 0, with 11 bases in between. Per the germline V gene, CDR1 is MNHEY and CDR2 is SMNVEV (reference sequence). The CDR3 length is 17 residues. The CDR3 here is CASSLTPNFSGANVLTF. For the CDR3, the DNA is TGTGCCAGCAGTTTAACCCCGAACTTCTCTGGGGCCAACGTCCTGACTTTC.

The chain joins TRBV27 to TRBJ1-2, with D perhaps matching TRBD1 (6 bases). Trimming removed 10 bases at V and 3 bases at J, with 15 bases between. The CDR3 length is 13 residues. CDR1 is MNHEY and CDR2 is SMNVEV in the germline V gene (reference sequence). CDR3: CATARGAHYGYTF. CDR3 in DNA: TGTGCCACCGCTCGGGGGGCACACTATGGCTACACCTTC.

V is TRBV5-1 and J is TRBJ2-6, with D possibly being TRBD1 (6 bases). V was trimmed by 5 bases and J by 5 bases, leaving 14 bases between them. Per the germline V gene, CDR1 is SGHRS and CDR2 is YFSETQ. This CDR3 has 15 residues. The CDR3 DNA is TGCGCCAGCAGTTCCGCTCAGGGGCGGGCCAACGTCCTGACTTTC. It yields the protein CASSSAQGRANVLTF.

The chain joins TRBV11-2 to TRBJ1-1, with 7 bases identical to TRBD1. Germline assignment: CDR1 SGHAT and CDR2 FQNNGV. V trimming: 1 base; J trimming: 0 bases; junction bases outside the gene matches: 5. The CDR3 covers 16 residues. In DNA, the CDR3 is TGTGCCAGCAGCTTAGGGGACAGAATAATGAACACTGAAGCTTTCTTT. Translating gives CASSLGDRIMNTEAFF.

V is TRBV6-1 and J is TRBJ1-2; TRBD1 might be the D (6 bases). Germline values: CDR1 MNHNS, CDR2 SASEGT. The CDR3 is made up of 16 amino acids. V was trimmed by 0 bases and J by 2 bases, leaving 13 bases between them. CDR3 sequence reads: CASSEALRGANYGYTF. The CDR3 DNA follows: TGTGCCAGCAGTGAAGCGCTTCGGGGGGCAAACTATGGCTACACCTTC.

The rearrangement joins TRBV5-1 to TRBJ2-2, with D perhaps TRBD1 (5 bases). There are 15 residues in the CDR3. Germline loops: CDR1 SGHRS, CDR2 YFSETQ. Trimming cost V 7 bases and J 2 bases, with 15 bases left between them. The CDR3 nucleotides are TGCGCCAGCCGGAGCCACTGGGGCAACACCGGGGAGCTGTTTTTT. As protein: CASRSHWGNTGELFF. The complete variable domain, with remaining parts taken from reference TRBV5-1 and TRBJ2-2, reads KAGVTQTPRYLIKTRGQQVTLSCSPISGHRSVSWYQQTPGQGLQFLFEYFSETQRNKGNFPGRFSGRQFSNSRSEMNVSTLELGDSALYLCASRSHWGNTGELFFGEGSRLTVL.

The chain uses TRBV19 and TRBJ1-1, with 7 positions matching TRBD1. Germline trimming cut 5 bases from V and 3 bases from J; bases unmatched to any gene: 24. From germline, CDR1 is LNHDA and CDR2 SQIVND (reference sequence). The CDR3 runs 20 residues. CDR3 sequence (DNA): TGTGCCAGTAGTCCCCGAAAGGGGGCTATTAAAATGGAGAGAGACACTGAAGCTTTCTTT. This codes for CASSPRKGAIKMERDTEAFF.

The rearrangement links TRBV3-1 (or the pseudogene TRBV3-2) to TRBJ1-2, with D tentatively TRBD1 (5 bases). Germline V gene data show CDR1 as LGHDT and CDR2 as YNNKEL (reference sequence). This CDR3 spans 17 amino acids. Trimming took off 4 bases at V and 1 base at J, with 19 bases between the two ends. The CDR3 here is CASSRRGGTPLNYGYTF. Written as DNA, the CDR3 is TGTGCCAGCAGCCGACGTGGAGGGACCCCTCTTAACTATGGCTACACCTTC.

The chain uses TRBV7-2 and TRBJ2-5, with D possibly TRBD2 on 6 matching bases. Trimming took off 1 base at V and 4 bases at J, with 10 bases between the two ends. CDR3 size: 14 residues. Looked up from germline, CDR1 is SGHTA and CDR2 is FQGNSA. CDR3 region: CASSLGGDGETQYF. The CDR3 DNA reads TGTGCCAGCAGCTTAGGGGGGGACGGAGAGACCCAGTACTTC.

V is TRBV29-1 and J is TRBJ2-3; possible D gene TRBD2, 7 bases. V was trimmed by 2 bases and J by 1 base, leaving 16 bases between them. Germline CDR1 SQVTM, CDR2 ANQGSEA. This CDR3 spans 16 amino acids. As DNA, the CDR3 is TGCAGCGTTGAATGGGCTGTGCGGGGGCGCACAGATACGCAGTATTTT. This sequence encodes CSVEWAVRGRTDTQYF.

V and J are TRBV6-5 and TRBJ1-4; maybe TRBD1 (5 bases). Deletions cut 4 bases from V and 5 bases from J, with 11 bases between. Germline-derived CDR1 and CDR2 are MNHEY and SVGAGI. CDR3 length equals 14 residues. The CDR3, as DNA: TGTGCCAGCAGTTTAGGGGCAGGGAATGAAAAACTGTTTTTT. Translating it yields CASSLGAGNEKLFF.

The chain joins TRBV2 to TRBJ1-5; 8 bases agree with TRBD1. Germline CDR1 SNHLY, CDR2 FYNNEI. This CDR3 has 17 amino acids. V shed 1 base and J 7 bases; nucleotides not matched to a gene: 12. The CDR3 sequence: CASSEGWGQARGQPQHF. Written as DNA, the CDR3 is TGTGCCAGCAGTGAAGGGTGGGGACAGGCCCGGGGGCAGCCCCAGCATTTT. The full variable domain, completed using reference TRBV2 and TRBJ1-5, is EPEVTQTPSHQVTQMGQEVILRCVPISNHLYFYWYRQILGQKVEFLVSFYNNEISEKSEIFDDQFSVERPDGSNFTLKIRSTKLEDSAMYFCASSEGWGQARGQPQHFGDGTRLSIL.

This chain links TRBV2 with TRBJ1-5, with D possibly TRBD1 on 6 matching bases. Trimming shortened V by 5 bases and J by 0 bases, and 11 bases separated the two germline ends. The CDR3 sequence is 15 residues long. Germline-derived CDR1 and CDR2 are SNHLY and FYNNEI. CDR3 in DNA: TGTGCCAGCAGTTCCCGGACAGATAGCAATCAGCCCCAGCATTTT. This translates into CASSSRTDSNQPQHF. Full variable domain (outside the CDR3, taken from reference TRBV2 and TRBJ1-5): EPEVTQTPSHQVTQMGQEVILRCVPISNHLYFYWYRQILGQKVEFLVSFYNNEISEKSEIFDDQFSVERPDGSNFTLKIRSTKLEDSAMYFCASSSRTDSNQPQHFGDGTRLSIL.

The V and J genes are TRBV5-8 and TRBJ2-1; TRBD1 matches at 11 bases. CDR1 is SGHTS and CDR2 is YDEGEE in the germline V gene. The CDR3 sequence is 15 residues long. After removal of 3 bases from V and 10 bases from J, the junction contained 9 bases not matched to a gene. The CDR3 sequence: CASSSGQGGVSEQFF. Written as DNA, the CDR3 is TGTGCCAGCAGCTCGGGACAGGGGGGGGTTAGCGAGCAGTTCTTC. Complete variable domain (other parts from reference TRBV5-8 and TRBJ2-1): EAGVTQSPTHLIKTRGQQATLRCSPISGHTSVYWYQQALGLGLQFLLWYDEGEERNRGNFPPRFSGRQFPNYSSELNVNALELEDSALYLCASSSGQGGVSEQFFGPGTRLTVL.

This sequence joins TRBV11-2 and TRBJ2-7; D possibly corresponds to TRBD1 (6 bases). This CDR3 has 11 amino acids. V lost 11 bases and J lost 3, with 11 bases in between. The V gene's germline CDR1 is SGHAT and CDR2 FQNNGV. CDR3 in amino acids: CALGGDYEQYF. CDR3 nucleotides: TGTGCCCTAGGGGGTGACTACGAGCAGTACTTC.

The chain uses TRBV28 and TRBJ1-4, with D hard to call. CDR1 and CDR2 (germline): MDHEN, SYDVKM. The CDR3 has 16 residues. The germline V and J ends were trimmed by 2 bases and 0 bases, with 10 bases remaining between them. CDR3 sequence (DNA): TGTGCCAGCAGTTTAACGGGGATTACAACTAATGAAAAACTGTTTTTT. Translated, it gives CASSLTGITTNEKLFF.